This record covers a single T cell receptor beta chain. Antigen specificity is unknown. PCR primers comprised 60 Vbeta and 13 Jbeta primers. The method was immunoSEQ multiplex PCR; TCRdb's version includes in-frame clones alone and lacks a portion of them. The sample shows about 130,000 clones, about 81% of them seen only once. This sample is part of a study of cytomegalovirus exposure and HLA in healthy donors. Donors likely had unrecorded immune exposures despite being nominally healthy when sampled. Per the germline V gene, CDR1 is LGHNA and CDR2 is YSLEER. Trimming pared 11 bases from V and 7 bases from J, leaving 20 bases between. The CDR3 extends over 14 amino acids. General study findings and limits: Later on, a genetic analysis was performed. It linked a missense variant in DCLRE1C with V- and J-gene trimming of TCR beta. Presence/absence analyses treated sequencing depth as roughly uniform across donors. Cytomegalovirus-associated TCR beta chains were listed, numbering 150 to 200.

Material: PBMCs. The source of this sequence is a middle-aged woman in good health and CMV-seropositive. The rearrangement uses TRBV4-3 and TRBJ2-2; TRBD2 might be the D (7 bases). CDR3 loop: CAPGAGVEVGELFF. CDR3 bases: TGCGCCCCGGGGGCGGGAGTCGAGGTCGGGGAGCTGTTTTTT.